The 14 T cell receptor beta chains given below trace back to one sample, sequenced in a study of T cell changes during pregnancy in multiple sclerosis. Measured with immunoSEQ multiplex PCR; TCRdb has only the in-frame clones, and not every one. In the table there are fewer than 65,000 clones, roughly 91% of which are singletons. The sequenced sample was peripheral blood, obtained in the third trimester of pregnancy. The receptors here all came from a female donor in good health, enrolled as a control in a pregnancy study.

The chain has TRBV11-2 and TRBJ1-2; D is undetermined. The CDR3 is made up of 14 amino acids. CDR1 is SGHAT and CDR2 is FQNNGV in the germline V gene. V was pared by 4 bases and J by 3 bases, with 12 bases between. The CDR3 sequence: CASSSAGRDYGYTF. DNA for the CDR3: TGTGCCAGCAGCTCCGCCGGGAGGGACTATGGCTACACCTTC.

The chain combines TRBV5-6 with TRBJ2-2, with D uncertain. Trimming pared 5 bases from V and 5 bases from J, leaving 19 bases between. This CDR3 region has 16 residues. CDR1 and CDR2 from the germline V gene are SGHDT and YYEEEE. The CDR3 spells CASSWLAVADTGELFF. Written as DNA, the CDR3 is TGTGCCAGCAGTTGGCTTGCGGTAGCTGATACCGGGGAGCTGTTTTTT.

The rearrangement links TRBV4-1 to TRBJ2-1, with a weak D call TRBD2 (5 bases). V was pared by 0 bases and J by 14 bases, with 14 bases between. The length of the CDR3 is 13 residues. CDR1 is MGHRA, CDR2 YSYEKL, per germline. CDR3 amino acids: CASSQDPSSYEFF. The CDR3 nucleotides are TGCGCCAGCAGCCAAGATCCTAGCTCGTATGAGTTCTTC.

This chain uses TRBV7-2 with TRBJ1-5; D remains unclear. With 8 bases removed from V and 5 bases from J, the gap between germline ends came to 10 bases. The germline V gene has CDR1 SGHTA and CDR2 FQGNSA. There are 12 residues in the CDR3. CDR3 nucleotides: TGTGCCAGCTCATTTCACTATCAGCCCCAGCATTTT. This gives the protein CASSFHYQPQHF.

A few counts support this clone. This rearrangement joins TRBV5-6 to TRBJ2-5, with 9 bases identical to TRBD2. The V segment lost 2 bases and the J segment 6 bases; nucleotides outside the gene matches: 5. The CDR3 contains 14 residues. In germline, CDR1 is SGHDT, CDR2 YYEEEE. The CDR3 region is CASSFAGGRKTQYF. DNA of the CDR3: TGTGCCAGCAGCTTCGCGGGGGGGCGGAAGACCCAGTACTTC.

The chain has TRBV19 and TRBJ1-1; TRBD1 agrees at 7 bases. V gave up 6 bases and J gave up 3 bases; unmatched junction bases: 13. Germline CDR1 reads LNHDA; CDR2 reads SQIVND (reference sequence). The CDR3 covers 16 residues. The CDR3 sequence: CASSTQGSRVDTEAFF. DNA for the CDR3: TGTGCCAGTAGCACACAGGGGTCGAGGGTGGACACTGAAGCTTTCTTT.

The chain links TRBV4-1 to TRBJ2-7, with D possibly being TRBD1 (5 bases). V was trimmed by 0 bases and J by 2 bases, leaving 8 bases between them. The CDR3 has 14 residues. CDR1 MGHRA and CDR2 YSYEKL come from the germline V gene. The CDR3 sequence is CASSQDKGAYEQYF. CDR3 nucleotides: TGCGCCAGCAGCCAAGATAAAGGGGCCTACGAGCAGTACTTC.

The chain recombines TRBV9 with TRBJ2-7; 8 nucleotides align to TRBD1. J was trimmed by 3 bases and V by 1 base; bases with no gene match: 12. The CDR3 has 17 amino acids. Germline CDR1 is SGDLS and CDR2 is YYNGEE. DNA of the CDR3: TGTGCCAGCAGCGTACCATACGGGACAGGTGGGAGCTACGAGCAGTACTTC. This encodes CASSVPYGTGGSYEQYF.

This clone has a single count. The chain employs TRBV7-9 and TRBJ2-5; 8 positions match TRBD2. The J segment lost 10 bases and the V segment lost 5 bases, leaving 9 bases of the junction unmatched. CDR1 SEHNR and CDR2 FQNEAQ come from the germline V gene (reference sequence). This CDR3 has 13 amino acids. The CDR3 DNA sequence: TGTGCCAGCAGCCCTCCGGGGGGGGTGGGCCAGTACTTC. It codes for CASSPPGGVGQYF.

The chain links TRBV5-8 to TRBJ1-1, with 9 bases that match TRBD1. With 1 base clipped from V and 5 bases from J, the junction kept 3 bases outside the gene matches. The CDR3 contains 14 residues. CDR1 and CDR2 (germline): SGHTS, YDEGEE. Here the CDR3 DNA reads TGTGCCAGCAGCTTGTGGACAGGGGAAACTGAAGCTTTCTTT. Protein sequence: CASSLWTGETEAFF.

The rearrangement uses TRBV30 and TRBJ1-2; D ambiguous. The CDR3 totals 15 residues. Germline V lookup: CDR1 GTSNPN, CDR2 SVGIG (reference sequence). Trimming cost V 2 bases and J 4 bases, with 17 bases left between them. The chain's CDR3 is CAWSLRGGKGYGYTF. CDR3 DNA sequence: TGTGCCTGGAGTCTACGGGGAGGGAAAGGCTATGGCTACACCTTC.

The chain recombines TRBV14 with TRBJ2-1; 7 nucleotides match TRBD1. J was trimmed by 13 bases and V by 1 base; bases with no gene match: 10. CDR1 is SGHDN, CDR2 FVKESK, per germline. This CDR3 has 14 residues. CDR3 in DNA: TGTGCCAGCAGCCAAGCTACAGGGGCCCCGGTCCAGTTCTTC. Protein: CASSQATGAPVQFF. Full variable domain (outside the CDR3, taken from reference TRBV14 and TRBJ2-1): EAGVTQFPSHSVIEKGQTVTLRCDPISGHDNLYWYRRVMGKEIKFLLHFVKESKQDESGMPNNRFLAERTGGTYSTLKVQPAELEDSGVYFCASSQATGAPVQFFGPGTRLTVL.

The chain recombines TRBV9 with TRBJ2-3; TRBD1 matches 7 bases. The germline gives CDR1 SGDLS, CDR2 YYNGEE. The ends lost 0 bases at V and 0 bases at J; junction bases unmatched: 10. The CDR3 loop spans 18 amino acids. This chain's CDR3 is CASSVALEGAFSTDTQYF. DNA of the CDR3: TGTGCCAGCAGCGTAGCTCTTGAGGGGGCATTTAGCACAGATACGCAGTATTTT.

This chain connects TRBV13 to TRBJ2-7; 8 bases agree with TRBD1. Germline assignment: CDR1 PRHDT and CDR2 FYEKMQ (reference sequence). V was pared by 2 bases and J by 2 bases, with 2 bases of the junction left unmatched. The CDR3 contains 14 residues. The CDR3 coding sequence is TGTGCCAGCAGCTTACAGGGGGCGACCTACGAGCAGTACTTC. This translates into CASSLQGATYEQYF.